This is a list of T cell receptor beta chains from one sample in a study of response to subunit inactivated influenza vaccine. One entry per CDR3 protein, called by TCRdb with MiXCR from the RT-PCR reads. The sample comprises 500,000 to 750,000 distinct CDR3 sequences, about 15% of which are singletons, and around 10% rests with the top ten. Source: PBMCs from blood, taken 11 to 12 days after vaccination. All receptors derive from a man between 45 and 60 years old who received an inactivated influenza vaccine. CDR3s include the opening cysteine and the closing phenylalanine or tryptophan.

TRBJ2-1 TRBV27 CASSLKGYSYNEQFF
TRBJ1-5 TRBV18 CASSPAGQASNQPQHF
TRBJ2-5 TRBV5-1 CASSLFPGRGETQYF
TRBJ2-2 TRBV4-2 CASSQESSGSRTGELFF
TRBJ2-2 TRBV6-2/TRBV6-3 CASSYSSTRGTSGRATGELFF
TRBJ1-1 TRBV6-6 CASSKLDTEAFF
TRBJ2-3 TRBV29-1 CSGGWASTDTQYF
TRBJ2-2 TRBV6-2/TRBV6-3 CASTDKTTGELFF
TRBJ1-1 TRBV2 CASSEFTGDTEAFF
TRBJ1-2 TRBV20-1 CSAREFVRNYGYTF
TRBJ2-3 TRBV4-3 CASSQIAEWADTQYF
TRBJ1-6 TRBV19 CASRDAGNSPLHF
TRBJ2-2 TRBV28 CASSFLDRVAGELFF
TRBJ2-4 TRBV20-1 CSAPPRTGQNIQYF
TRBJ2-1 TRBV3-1 CASSQVPQHAAAGASSYNEQFF
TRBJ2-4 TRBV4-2 CASSQDWGLAGFKNIQYF
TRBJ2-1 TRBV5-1 CASSLGPPTSGFYEQFF
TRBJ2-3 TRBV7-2 CASSLGLAGAPQYF
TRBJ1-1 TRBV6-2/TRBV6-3 CASSSLRTGSTEAFF
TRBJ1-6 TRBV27 CASSGGTAGNSPLHF
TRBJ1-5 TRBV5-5 CASSFSARLDSNQPQHF
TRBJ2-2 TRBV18 CASSPGTSGPFGELFF
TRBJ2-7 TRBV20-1 CSARPAGEYEQYF
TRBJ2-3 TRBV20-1 CSARDPGGPNTQYF
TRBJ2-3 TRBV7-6 CASSDTGLEGPDTQYF
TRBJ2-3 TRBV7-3 CASSFITSGGTDTQYF
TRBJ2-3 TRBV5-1 CASAMAAATDTQYF
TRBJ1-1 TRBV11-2 CASSLGTVYTEAFF
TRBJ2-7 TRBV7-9 CASSPEGTEQYF
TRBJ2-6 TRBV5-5 CASSLDLPGANVLTF
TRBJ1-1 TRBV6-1 CASSPAANTEAFF
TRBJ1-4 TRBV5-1 CASSPKPATNEKLFF
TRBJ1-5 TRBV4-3 CASSQATGRNQPQHF
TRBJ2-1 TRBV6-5 CASSSREDPYNEQFF
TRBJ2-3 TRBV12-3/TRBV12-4 CASSPSWGISTDTQYF
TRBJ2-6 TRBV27 CASSRRDSISGANVLTF
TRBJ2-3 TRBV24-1 CATSDPKNEITDTQYF
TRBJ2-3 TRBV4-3 CASSQEPAGGADTQYF
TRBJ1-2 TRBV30 CAWSVTLAGGEGYGYTF
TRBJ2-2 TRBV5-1 CASSTGTGETGELFF
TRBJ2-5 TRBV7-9 CASSLRDTRKETQYF
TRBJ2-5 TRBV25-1 CASSDKTVIQETQYF
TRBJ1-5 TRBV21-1 CASSPPSYREGSNQPQHF
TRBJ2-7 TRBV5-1 CASAGIATYEQYF
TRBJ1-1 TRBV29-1 CSVEDGRTEAFF
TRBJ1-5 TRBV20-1 CSARDRDSRNRPQHF
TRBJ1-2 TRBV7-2 CASGVGYYGYTF
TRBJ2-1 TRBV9 CASSVEGFWNEQFF
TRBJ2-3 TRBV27 CASSLRGIGSTDTQYF
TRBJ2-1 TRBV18 CASSPPVCNEQFF
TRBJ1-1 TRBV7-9 CASSKSGGNTEAFF
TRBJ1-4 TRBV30 CAWSVQGVEKLFF
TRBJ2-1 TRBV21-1 CASSKGQGDCNEQFF
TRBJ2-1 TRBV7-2 CASSLAWRLDRGKNEQFF
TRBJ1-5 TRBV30 CAWSVMGGQPQHF
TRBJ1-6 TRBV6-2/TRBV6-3 CASSTGLTNSPLHF
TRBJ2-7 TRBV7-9 CASSSGREQYF